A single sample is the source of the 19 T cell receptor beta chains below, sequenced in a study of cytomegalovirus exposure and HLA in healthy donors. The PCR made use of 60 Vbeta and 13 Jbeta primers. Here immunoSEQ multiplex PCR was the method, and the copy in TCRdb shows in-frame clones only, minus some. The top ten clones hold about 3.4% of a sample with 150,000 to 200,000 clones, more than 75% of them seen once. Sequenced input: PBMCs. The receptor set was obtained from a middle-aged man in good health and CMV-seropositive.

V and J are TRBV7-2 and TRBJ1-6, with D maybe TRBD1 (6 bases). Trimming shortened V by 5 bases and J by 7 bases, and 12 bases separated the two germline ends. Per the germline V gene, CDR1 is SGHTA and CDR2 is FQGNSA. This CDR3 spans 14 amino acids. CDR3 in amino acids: CASSQQGGNSPLHF. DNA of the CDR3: TGTGCCAGCAGCCAACAGGGTGGAAATTCACCCCTCCACTTT.

The CDR3 nucleotides read TGTGCCACCTCGTCCCAGGAGGTCGGAGCGGGAGTACTTGAGCAGTTCTTC. Its protein product is CATSSQEVGAGVLEQFF. This sequence joins TRBV10-3 and TRBJ2-1; the match to TRBD2 covers 8 bases. The CDR3 extends over 17 amino acids. After removal of 10 bases from V and 9 bases from J, the junction contained 23 bases not matched to a gene. Germline-derived CDR1 and CDR2 are ENHRY and SYGVKD.

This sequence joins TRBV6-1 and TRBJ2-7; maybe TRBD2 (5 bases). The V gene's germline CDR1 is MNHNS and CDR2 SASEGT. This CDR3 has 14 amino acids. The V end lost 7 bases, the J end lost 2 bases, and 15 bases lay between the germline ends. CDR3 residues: CASNIGREPYEQYF. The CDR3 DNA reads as TGTGCCAGCAATATTGGACGGGAACCCTACGAGCAGTACTTC.

The CDR3 DNA follows: TGCAGCGTTGGACTGGTTTGGGGAGGTGAAAAACTGTTTTTT. It codes for CSVGLVWGGEKLFF. This chain uses TRBV29-1 with TRBJ1-4; no firm D call. The CDR3 is 14 amino acids. Germline CDR1 and CDR2: SQVTM and ANQGSEA. Trimming took off 4 bases at V and 7 bases at J, with 16 bases between the two ends.

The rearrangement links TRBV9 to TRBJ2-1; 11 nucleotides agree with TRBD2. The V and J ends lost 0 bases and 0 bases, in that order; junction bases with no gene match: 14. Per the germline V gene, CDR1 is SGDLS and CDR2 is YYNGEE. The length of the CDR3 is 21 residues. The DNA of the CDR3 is TGTGCCAGCAGCGTAGCTGGTAAGGGACTAGCGGTCACAAGCTCCTACAATGAGCAGTTCTTC. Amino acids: CASSVAGKGLAVTSSYNEQFF.

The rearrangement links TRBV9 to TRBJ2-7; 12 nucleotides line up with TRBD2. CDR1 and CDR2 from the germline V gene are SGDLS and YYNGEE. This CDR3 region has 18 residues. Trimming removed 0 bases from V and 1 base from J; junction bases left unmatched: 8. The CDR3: CASSVGLAGVEGSYEQYF. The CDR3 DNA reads TGTGCCAGCAGCGTAGGACTAGCGGGAGTAGAGGGTTCCTACGAGCAGTACTTC.

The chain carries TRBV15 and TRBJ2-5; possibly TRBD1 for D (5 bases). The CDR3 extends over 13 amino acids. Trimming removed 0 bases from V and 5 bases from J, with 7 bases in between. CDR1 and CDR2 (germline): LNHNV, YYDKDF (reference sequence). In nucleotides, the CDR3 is TGTGCCACCAGCAGAGACAGGGCTGAGACCCAGTACTTC. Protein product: CATSRDRAETQYF.

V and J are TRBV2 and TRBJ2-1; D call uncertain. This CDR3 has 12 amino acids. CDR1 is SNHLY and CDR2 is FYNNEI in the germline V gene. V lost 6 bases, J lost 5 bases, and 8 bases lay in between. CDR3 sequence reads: CASRSYDNEQFF. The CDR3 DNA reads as TGTGCCAGCAGGAGTTATGACAATGAGCAGTTCTTC.

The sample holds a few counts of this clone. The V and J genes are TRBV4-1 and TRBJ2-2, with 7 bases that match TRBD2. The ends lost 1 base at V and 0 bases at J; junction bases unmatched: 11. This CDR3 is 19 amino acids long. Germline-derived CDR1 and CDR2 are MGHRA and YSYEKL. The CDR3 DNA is TGCGCCAGCAGCCAAGCTGCTAGCGGCGTTACCTCGAACACCGGGGAGCTGTTTTTT. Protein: CASSQAASGVTSNTGELFF.

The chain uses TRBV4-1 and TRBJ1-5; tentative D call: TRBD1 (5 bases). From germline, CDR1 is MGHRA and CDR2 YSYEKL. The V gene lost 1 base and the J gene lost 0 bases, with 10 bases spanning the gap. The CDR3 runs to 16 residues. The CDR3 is CASSQGGGYSNQPQHF. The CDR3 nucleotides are TGCGCCAGCAGCCAAGGGGGGGGATATAGCAATCAGCCCCAGCATTTT.

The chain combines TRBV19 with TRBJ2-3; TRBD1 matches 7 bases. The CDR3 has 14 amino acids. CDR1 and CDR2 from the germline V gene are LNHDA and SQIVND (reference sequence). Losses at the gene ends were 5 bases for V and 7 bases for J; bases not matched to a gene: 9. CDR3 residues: CASSPRDRVNTQYF. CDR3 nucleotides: TGTGCCAGTAGTCCTAGAGACAGGGTTAATACGCAGTATTTT.

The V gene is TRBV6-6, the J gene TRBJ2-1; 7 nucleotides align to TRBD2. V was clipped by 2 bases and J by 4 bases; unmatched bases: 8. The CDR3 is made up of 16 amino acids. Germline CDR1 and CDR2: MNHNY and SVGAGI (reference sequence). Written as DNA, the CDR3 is TGTGCCAGCAGTTACGCGAGTCTAGCGGAGTACAATGAGCAGTTCTTC. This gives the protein CASSYASLAEYNEQFF.

CDR3 nucleotide sequence: TGTGCCAGCAGCTTAGCGGGAGGGTACAATGAGCAGTTCTTC. Protein: CASSLAGGYNEQFF. The J gene is TRBJ2-1, the V gene TRBV11-3, with TRBD2 identical over 8 bases. V lost 1 base to trimming and J lost 4 bases; unmatched junction nucleotides: 0. The germline V gene has CDR1 SGHNT and CDR2 YENEEA. This CDR3 comprises 14 residues.

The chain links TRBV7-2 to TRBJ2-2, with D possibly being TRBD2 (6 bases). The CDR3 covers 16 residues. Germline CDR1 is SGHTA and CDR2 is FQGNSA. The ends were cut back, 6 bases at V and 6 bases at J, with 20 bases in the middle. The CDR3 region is CASRPPGLLLAGELFF. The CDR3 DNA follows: TGTGCCAGCAGGCCACCGGGACTGCTCTTGGCCGGGGAGCTGTTTTTT.

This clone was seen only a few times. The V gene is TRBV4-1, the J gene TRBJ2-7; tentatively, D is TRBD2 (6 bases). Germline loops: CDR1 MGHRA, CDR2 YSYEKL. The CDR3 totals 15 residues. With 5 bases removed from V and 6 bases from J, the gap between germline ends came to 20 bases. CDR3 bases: TGCGCCAGCAGCTCCACCCTTGCGGGAAAGGGCGAGCAGTACTTC. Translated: CASSSTLAGKGEQYF.

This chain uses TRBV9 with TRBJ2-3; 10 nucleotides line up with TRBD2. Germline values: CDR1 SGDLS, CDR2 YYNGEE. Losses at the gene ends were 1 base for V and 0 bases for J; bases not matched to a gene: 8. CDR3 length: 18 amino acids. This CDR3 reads CASSVLSSGGLSTDTQYF. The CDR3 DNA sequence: TGTGCCAGCAGCGTATTATCTAGCGGGGGCCTGAGCACAGATACGCAGTATTTT.

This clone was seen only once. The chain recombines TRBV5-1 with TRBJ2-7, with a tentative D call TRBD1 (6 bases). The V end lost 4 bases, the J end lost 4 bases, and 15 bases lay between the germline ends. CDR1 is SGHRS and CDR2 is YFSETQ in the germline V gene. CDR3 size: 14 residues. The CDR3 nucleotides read TGCGCCAGCAGCCCCCGCCTTACAGGGTACGAGCAGTACTTC. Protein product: CASSPRLTGYEQYF.

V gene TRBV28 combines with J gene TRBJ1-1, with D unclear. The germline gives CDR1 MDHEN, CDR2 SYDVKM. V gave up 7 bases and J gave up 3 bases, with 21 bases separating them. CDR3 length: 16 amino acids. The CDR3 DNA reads TGTGCCAGCAAGAAATTGGGAGGGATTAAGGACACTGAAGCTTTCTTT. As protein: CASKKLGGIKDTEAFF. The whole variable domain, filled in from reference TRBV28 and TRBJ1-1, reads DVKVTQSSRYLVKRTGEKVFLECVQDMDHENMFWYRQDPGLGLRLIYFSYDVKMKEKGDIPEGYSVSREKKERFSLILESASTNQTSMYLCASKKLGGIKDTEAFFGQGTRLTVV.

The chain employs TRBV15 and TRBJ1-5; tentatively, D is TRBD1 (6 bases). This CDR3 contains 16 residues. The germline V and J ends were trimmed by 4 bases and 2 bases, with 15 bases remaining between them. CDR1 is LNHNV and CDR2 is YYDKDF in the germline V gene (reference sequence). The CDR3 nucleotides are TGTGCCACCAGCACGGTGGGAGGGGGGGGCAATCAGCCCCAGCATTTT. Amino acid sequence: CATSTVGGGGNQPQHF.